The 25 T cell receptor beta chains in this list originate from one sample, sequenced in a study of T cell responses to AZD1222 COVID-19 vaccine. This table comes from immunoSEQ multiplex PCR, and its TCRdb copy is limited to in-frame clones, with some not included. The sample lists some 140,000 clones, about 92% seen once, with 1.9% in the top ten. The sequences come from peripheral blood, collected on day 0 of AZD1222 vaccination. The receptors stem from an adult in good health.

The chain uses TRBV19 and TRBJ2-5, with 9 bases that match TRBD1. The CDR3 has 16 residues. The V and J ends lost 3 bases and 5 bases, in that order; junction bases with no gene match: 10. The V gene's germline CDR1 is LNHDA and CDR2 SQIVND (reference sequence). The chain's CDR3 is CASSITWGQGGETQYF. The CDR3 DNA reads TGTGCCAGTAGTATCACCTGGGGACAGGGAGGGGAGACCCAGTACTTC.

The CDR3 bases are TGTGCCAGCAGTTACGGGACCGATGACACCGGGGAGCTGTTTTTT. This translates into CASSYGTDDTGELFF. This rearrangement joins TRBV6-5 to TRBJ2-2; D is possibly TRBD1 or TRBD2 (5 bases each). The germline gives CDR1 MNHEY, CDR2 SVGAGI. Deletions cut 2 bases from V and 3 bases from J, with 10 bases between. The CDR3 sequence is 15 residues long.

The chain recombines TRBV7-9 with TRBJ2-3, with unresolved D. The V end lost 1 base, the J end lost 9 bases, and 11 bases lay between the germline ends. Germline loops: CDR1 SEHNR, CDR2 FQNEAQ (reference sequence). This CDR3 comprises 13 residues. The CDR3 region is CASSLVSSLTQYF. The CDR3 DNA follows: TGTGCCAGCAGCTTAGTTTCGTCCCTGACGCAGTATTTT.

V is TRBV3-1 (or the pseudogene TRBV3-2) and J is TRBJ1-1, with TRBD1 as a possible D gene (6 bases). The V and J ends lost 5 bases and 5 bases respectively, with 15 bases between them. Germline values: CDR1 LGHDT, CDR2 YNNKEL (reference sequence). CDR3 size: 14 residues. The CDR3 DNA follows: TGTGCCAGCAGCGGCGCAGGGGTCGGGACTGAAGCTTTCTTT. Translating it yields CASSGAGVGTEAFF.

CDR3 amino acids: CASSLEYTGSLSSGANVLTF. The CDR3 DNA sequence: TGTGCCAGCAGCTTAGAGTATACCGGCAGCTTGAGCTCTGGGGCCAACGTCCTGACTTTC. The rearrangement uses TRBV7-6 and TRBJ2-6; no reliable D call. The CDR3 totals 20 residues. Per the germline V gene, CDR1 is SGHVS and CDR2 is FNYEAQ. V dropped 1 base and J dropped 0 bases, with 19 bases sitting between them.

The CDR3: CSVEMPTYEQYF. The CDR3 nucleotides are TGCAGCGTTGAGATGCCCACCTACGAGCAGTACTTC. The chain has TRBV29-1 and TRBJ2-7; D is undetermined. The CDR3 sequence is 12 residues long. Per the germline V gene, CDR1 is SQVTM and CDR2 is ANQGSEA. With 3 bases removed from V and 2 bases from J, the gap between germline ends came to 8 bases.

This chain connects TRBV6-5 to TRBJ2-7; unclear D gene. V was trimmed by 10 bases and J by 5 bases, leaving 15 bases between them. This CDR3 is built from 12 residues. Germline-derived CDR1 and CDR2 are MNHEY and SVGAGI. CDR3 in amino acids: CATLGPGDEQYF. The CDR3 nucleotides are TGTGCCACCTTGGGCCCTGGGGACGAGCAGTACTTC.

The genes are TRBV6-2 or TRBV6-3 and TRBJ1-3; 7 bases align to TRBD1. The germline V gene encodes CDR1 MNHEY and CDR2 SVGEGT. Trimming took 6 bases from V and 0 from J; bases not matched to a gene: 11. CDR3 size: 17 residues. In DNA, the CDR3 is TGTGCCAGCAGCCCTACCCCCGACAGGGTCTCTGGAAACACCATATATTTT. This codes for CASSPTPDRVSGNTIYF.

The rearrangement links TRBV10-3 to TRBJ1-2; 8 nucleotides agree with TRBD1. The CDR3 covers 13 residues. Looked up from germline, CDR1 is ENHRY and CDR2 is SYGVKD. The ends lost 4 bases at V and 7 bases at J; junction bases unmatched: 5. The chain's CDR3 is CAISGGQAFGYTF. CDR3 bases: TGTGCCATCAGTGGGGGACAGGCCTTTGGCTACACCTTC.

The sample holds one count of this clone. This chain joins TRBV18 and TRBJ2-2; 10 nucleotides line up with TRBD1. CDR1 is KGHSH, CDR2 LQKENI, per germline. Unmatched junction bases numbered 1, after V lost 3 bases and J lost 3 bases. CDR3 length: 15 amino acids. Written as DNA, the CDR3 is TGTGCCAGCTCACCGGACAGGGGGGACACCGGGGAGCTGTTTTTT. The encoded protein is CASSPDRGDTGELFF.

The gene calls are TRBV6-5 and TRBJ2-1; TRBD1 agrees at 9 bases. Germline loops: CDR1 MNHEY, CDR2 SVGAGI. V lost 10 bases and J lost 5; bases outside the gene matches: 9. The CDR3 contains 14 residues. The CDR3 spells CATQGGQGHNEQFF. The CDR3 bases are TGTGCCACCCAAGGCGGACAGGGGCACAATGAGCAGTTCTTC.

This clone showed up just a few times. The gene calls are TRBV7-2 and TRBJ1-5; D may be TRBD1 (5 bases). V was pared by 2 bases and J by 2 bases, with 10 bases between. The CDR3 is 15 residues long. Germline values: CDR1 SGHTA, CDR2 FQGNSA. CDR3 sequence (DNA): TGTGCCAGCAGCTTATGGGGCAGCGGCAATCAGCCCCAGCATTTT. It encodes CASSLWGSGNQPQHF. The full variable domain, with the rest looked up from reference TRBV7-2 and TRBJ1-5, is GAGVSQSPSNKVTEKGKDVELRCDPISGHTALYWYRQSLGQGLEFLIYFQGNSAPDKSGLPSDRFSAERTGGSVSTLTIQRTQQEDSAVYLCASSLWGSGNQPQHFGDGTRLSIL.

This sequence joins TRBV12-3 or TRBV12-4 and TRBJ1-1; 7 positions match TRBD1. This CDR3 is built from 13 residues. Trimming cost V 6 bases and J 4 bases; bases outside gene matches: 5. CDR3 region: CASSSGGFTEAFF. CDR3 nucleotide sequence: TGTGCCAGCAGCTCAGGGGGGTTCACTGAAGCTTTCTTT.

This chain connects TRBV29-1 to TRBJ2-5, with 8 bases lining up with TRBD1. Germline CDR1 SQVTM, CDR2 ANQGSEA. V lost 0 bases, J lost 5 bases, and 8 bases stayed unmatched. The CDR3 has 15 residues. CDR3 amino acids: CSVEDRQGAGETQYF. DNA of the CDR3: TGCAGCGTTGAAGATCGGCAGGGGGCAGGGGAGACCCAGTACTTC.

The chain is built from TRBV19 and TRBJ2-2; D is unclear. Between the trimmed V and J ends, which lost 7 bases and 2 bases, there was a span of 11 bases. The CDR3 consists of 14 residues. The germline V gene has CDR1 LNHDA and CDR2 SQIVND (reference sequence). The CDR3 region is CASTPAVNTGELFF. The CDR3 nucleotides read TGTGCCAGTACTCCTGCGGTAAACACCGGGGAGCTGTTTTTT.

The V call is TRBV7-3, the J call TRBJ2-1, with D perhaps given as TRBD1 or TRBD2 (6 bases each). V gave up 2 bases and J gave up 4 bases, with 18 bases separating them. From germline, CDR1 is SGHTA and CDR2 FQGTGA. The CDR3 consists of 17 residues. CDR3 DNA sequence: TGTGCCAGCAGCTTATTAGGCAACGGGGGCCCGTACAATGAGCAGTTCTTC. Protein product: CASSLLGNGGPYNEQFF. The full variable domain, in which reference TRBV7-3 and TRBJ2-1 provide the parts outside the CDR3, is GAGVSQTPSNKVTEKGKYVELRCDPISGHTALYWYRQSLGQGPEFLIYFQGTGAADDSGLPNDRFFAVRPEGSVSTLKIQRTERGDSAVYLCASSLLGNGGPYNEQFFGPGTRLTVL.

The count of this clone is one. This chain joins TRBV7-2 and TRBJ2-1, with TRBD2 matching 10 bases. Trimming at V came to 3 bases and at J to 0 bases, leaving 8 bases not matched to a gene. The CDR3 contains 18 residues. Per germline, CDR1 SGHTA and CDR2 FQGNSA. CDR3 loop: CASSLGASGGSSYNEQFF. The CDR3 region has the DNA TGTGCCAGCAGCTTGGGGGCTAGCGGGGGTAGCTCCTACAATGAGCAGTTCTTC.

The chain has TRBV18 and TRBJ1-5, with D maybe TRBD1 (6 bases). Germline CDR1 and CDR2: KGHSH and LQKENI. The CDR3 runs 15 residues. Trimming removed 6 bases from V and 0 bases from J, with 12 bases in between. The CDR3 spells CASSTGFLSNQPQHF. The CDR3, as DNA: TGTGCCAGCTCCACAGGGTTCCTTAGCAATCAGCCCCAGCATTTT.

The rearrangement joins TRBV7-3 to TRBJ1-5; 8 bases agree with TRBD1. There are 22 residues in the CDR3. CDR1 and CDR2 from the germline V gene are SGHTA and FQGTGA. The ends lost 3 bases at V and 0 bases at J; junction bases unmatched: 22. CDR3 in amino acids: CASSFRTGGEFSSIYSNQPQHF. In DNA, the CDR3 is TGTGCCAGCAGCTTTCGTACAGGGGGTGAATTCTCGTCAATTTATAGCAATCAGCCCCAGCATTTT.

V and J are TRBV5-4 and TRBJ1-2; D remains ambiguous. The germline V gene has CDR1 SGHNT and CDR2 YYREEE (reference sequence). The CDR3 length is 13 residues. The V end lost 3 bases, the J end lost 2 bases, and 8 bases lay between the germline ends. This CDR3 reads CASSSIRNYGYTF. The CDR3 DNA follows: TGTGCCAGCAGCTCTATCAGGAACTATGGCTACACCTTC.

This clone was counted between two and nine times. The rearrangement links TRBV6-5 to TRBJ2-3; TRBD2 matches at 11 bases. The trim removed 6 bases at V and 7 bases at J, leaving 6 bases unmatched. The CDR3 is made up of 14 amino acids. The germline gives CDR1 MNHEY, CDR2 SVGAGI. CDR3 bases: TGTGCCAGCAGACCGGGACTAGCGGCTAATACGCAGTATTTT. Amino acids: CASRPGLAANTQYF.

The CDR3 DNA follows: TGTGCCAGCAGTGATTCGCGGCAGGGGGTATCCTACGAGCAGTACTTC. Amino acids: CASSDSRQGVSYEQYF. V usage is TRBV6-4 and J usage is TRBJ2-7, with TRBD1 identical over 7 bases. This CDR3 comprises 16 residues. V trimming: 3 bases; J trimming: 1 base; junction bases outside the gene matches: 9. CDR1 and CDR2 from the germline V gene are MRHNA and SNTAGT.

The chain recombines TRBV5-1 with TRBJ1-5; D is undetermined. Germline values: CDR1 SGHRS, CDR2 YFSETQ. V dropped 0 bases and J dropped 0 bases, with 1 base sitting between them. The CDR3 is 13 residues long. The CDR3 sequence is CASSLGSNQPQHF. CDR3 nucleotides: TGCGCCAGCAGCTTGGGTAGCAATCAGCCCCAGCATTTT.

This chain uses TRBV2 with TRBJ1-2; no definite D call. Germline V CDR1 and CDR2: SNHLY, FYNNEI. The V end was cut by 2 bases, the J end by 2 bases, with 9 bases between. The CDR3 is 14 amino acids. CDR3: CASSEPDGNYGYTF. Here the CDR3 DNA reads TGTGCCAGCAGTGAACCGGACGGAAACTATGGCTACACCTTC.

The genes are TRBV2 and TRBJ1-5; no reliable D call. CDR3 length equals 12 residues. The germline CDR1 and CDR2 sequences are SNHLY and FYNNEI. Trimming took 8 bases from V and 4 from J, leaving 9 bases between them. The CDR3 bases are TGTGCCAGCGATGACGAAAATCAGCCCCAGCATTTT. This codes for CASDDENQPQHF.